Included here is one TCR beta chain sequence, with context. This record belongs to a study of T cell changes during pregnancy in multiple sclerosis. V shed 5 bases and J shed 6 bases, with 14 bases lying between them. Germline values: CDR1 SGHVS, CDR2 FQNEAQ. The CDR3 runs to 14 residues. TCRdb keeps only in-frame clones here, not all; method: immunoSEQ multiplex PCR. Altogether about 100,000 clones are present, 92% being singletons, with the ten largest covering around 1.8%. The receptor comes from a female donor with multiple sclerosis, enrolled in a pregnancy study. This material consisted of peripheral blood, taken after pregnancy. V is TRBV7-8 and J is TRBJ1-5; tentatively, D is TRBD1 (5 bases). The CDR3 loop is CASSAPGWGQPQHF. In nucleotides, the CDR3 is TGTGCCAGCAGCGCGCCAGGGTGGGGTCAGCCCCAGCATTTT. Drawing the rest from reference TRBV7-8 and TRBJ1-5, the complete variable domain is GAGVSQSPRYKVAKRGQDVALRCDPISGHVSLFWYQQALGQGPEFLTYFQNEAQLDKSGLPSDRFFAERPEGSVSTLKIQRTQQEDSAVYLCASSAPGWGQPQHFGDGTRLSIL.